The 18 T cell receptor beta chains below all came from one sample that was sequenced in a study of CD8 T cells in Susac syndrome. The RNA input was about 0.45 to 1 ug, and it was reverse transcribed with random hexamers. In TCRdb, the immunoSEQ multiplex PCR reads were re-called with MiXCR into one record per CDR3 protein. The table records 130,000 to 150,000 distinct CDR3 sequences, approximately 95% of them present only once. Sequencing used CD4+ T cells from PBMCs. Receptors originate from a human donor in good health.

The chain has TRBV6-5 and TRBJ2-3, with 14 nucleotides matching TRBD2. This CDR3 is 18 amino acids long. Trimming cost V 0 bases and J 3 bases; bases outside gene matches: 5. Germline lookup yields CDR1 MNHEY and CDR2 SVGAGI. CDR3 residues: CASSYSPGLAGVTDTQYF. In nucleotides, the CDR3 is TGTGCCAGCAGTTACTCTCCGGGACTAGCGGGAGTTACAGATACGCAGTATTTT.

This chain links TRBV5-1 with TRBJ2-2; possible D gene TRBD2, 6 bases. The CDR3 spans 15 residues. CDR1 is SGHRS and CDR2 is YFSETQ in the germline V gene. V dropped 4 bases and J dropped 5 bases, with 15 bases sitting between them. Here the CDR3 DNA reads TGCGCCAGCAGCCCAACGGGACTCTCGACCGGGGAGCTGTTTTTT. Protein product: CASSPTGLSTGELFF.

The CDR3 here is CASSVAGGLAAKNEQFF. CDR3 sequence (DNA): TGTGCCAGCAGCGTAGCTGGGGGACTAGCGGCGAAAAATGAGCAGTTCTTC. This sequence joins TRBV9 and TRBJ2-1; 11 nucleotides line up with TRBD2. In germline, CDR1 is SGDLS, CDR2 YYNGEE. V lost 0 bases and J lost 7; bases outside the gene matches: 9. CDR3 size: 17 residues.

The V gene is TRBV18, the J gene TRBJ2-3; 10 nucleotides match TRBD1. J gave up 2 bases and V 4 bases, and 3 bases lay outside the gene matches. This CDR3 has 15 residues. Germline CDR1 KGHSH, CDR2 LQKENI. The DNA for the CDR3 is TGTGCCAGCTCACGGGACAGGGGATACACAGATACGCAGTATTTT. Translation: CASSRDRGYTDTQYF.

This clonotype is a singleton in its sample. This rearrangement joins TRBV2 to TRBJ2-7; D possibly corresponds to TRBD1 (7 bases). V was shortened by 4 bases and J by 6 bases, with 16 bases between the two germline ends. Looked up from germline, CDR1 is SNHLY and CDR2 is FYNNEI. The CDR3 length is 14 residues. The CDR3 DNA sequence: TGTGCCAGCAGTGTGGACAGGTCCGGGGGCGAGCAGTACTTC. This encodes CASSVDRSGGEQYF. Full variable domain (remainder filled in from reference TRBV2 and TRBJ2-7): EPEVTQTPSHQVTQMGQEVILRCVPISNHLYFYWYRQILGQKVEFLVSFYNNEISEKSEIFDDQFSVERPDGSNFTLKIRSTKLEDSAMYFCASSVDRSGGEQYFGPGTRLTVT.

The chain links TRBV3-1 to TRBJ2-2; D ambiguous. Trimming took 0 bases from V and 2 from J, leaving 13 bases between them. This CDR3 is built from 17 residues. The germline V gene encodes CDR1 LGHDT and CDR2 YNNKEL (reference sequence). The CDR3 loop reads CASSQDGHKINTGELFF. CDR3 DNA sequence: TGTGCCAGCAGCCAAGATGGGCACAAGATTAACACCGGGGAGCTGTTTTTT.

V and J are TRBV5-4 and TRBJ2-6; 10 bases are a match to TRBD2. The CDR3 has 17 amino acids. With 4 bases clipped from V and 0 bases from J, the junction kept 4 bases outside the gene matches. Per the germline V gene, CDR1 is SGHNT and CDR2 is YYREEE (reference sequence). CDR3: CASSPLAGASGANVLTF. DNA of the CDR3: TGTGCCAGCAGCCCTCTAGCGGGAGCCTCTGGGGCCAACGTCCTGACTTTC.

The sample holds one count of this clonotype. The rearrangement joins TRBV5-1 to TRBJ2-5; 12 bases align to TRBD2. The germline CDR1 and CDR2 sequences are SGHRS and YFSETQ. Germline trimming cut 3 bases from V and 3 bases from J; bases unmatched to any gene: 3. The CDR3 has 15 amino acids. The DNA of the CDR3 is TGCGCCAGCAGCTCCTGGACTAGCGGGAAAGAGACCCAGTACTTC. Translating gives CASSSWTSGKETQYF.

This clonotype was observed a single time. This rearrangement joins TRBV29-1 to TRBJ2-6; the D gene is possibly TRBD1 (6 bases). V was clipped by 4 bases and J by 0 bases, with 13 bases between them. Germline V CDR1 and CDR2: SQVTM, ANQGSEA. The CDR3 has 16 residues. The CDR3 DNA reads as TGCAGCGTTGCCCAGGGGAAGGGCTCTGGGGCCAACGTCCTGACTTTC. This codes for CSVAQGKGSGANVLTF.

The chain joins TRBV29-1 to TRBJ2-2, with TRBD2 matching over 14 bases. The CDR3 contains 16 residues. From germline, CDR1 is SQVTM and CDR2 ANQGSEA. V lost 3 bases, J lost 0 bases, and 0 bases stayed unmatched. CDR3 region: CSVETSGRANTGELFF. CDR3 DNA: TGCAGCGTTGAGACTAGCGGGAGGGCGAACACCGGGGAGCTGTTTTTT.

V gene TRBV20-1 combines with J gene TRBJ2-7; 9 bases align to TRBD1. Germline CDR1 DFQATT, CDR2 SNEGSKA (reference sequence). J gave up 7 bases and V 3 bases, and 13 bases lay outside the gene matches. This CDR3 region has 15 residues. The CDR3 DNA reads as TGCAGTGCTAGGGCCGGGACAGGGAGTTCACGGGAGCAGTACTTC. It codes for CSARAGTGSSREQYF.

V gene TRBV4-1 combines with J gene TRBJ2-7; 7 bases fit TRBD1. Germline trimming cut 1 base from V and 2 bases from J; bases unmatched to any gene: 2. The germline V gene encodes CDR1 MGHRA and CDR2 YSYEKL. The length of the CDR3 is 14 residues. The CDR3 coding sequence is TGCGCCAGCAGCCAAGCGGACAGGCCCTACGAGCAGTACTTC. As protein: CASSQADRPYEQYF.

The chain couples TRBV28 to TRBJ2-5, with D perhaps matching TRBD1 or TRBD2 (5 bases each). Trimming removed 2 bases at V and 5 bases at J, with 12 bases between. From germline, CDR1 is MDHEN and CDR2 SYDVKM. The CDR3 spans 14 residues. The CDR3 loop reads CASSLQGPLETQYF. CDR3 bases: TGTGCCAGCAGTTTACAGGGACCTCTGGAGACCCAGTACTTC.

J is TRBJ1-2 and V is TRBV6-5, with D maybe TRBD1 (5 bases). Trimming removed 5 bases from V and 4 bases from J, with 14 bases in between. The CDR3 sequence is 14 residues long. CDR1 and CDR2 from the germline V gene are MNHEY and SVGAGI. CDR3 DNA sequence: TGTGCCAGCAGTCAAGGGCAGGGCCTCTATGGCTACACCTTC. Protein sequence: CASSQGQGLYGYTF.

The chain couples TRBV7-2 to TRBJ2-1, with TRBD1 matching 7 bases. The J segment lost 6 bases and the V segment lost 3 bases, leaving 5 bases of the junction unmatched. The length of the CDR3 is 14 residues. Germline assignment: CDR1 SGHTA and CDR2 FQGNSA. The CDR3 bases are TGTGCCAGCAGCTTCGACAGGGTGGGCAATGAGCAGTTCTTC. It encodes CASSFDRVGNEQFF.

This clonotype was observed a handful of times. The chain links TRBV5-1 to TRBJ2-7; 8 bases line up with TRBD2. The ends lost 3 bases at V and 0 bases at J; junction bases unmatched: 5. The CDR3 is 15 residues long. Germline V CDR1 and CDR2: SGHRS, YFSETQ. CDR3 region: CASSYERGTSYEQYF. The CDR3 DNA is TGCGCCAGCAGCTATGAGCGGGGGACCTCCTACGAGCAGTACTTC.

The chain recombines TRBV23-1 with TRBJ2-2; 11 bases match TRBD1. TRBV23-1 is filed as an ORF, its function uncertain. The CDR3 spans 17 residues. The trim removed 3 bases at V and 7 bases at J, leaving 10 bases unmatched. The CDR3, as DNA: TGCGCCAGCAGTCAGCCGATAACCGGGACAGGGGGCGGGGAGCTGTTTTTT. It translates to CASSQPITGTGGGELFF.

This rearrangement joins TRBV6-1 to TRBJ2-7, with TRBD2 as a possible D gene (5 bases). Germline assignment: CDR1 MNHNS and CDR2 SASEGT. CDR3 length equals 16 residues. Deletions cut 2 bases from V and 6 bases from J, with 20 bases between. The CDR3 region is CASSEFVGPNRGEQYF. CDR3 in DNA: TGTGCCAGCAGTGAATTCGTCGGTCCGAATCGGGGCGAGCAGTACTTC.